A selection of T cell receptor beta chains follows, all from one sample in a study of neurological immune-mediated disorders. TCRdb used MiXCR to reprocess the 5' RACE reads, holding one entry per CDR3 protein. The sample holds about 62,000 distinct CDR3 sequences, 3% to 4% seen once. Sequencing used PBMCs. All receptors derive from a woman in her forties or fifties with multiple sclerosis. Each CDR3 is given with its conserved first and last residue. Each record gives: CDR3 length, V gene, J gene, D gene, clone size, CDR3 DNA, CDR3 protein. A D gene is named only where the DNA matches it firmly. For some rows the clone size is stated as once, few or many, or as a class when expanded; others skip it.

>16|TRBV5-1|TRBJ2-1|TRBD2|many
TGCGCCAGCAGCGGAGGGGGGACTAGCGGGATTTATGAGCAGTTCTTC
CASSGGGTSGIYEQFF
>14|TRBV10-3|TRBJ2-1|NA|many
TGTGCCATCAGTGAATTCGGTCCCTACAATGAGCAGTTCTTC
CAISEFGPYNEQFF
>13|TRBV24-1|TRBJ2-2|TRBD1|many
TGTGCCACCAGTGATATTTCAGGGGGTTCGATGTTTTTT
CATSDISGGSMFF
>11|TRBV20-1|TRBJ2-7|NA|medium-sized
TGCAGTGCTACCTGGGGCTACGAGCAGTACTTC
CSATWGYEQYF
>13|TRBV5-6|TRBJ2-1|NA|many
TGTGCCAGCAGCTTTGACCTCTACAATGAGCAGTTCTTC
CASSFDLYNEQFF
>13|TRBV2|TRBJ2-3|NA|many
TGTGCCAGCAAGGGACCGGCAACAGATACGCAGTATTTT
CASKGPATDTQYF
>16|TRBV6-2/TRBV6-3|TRBJ1-3|NA|many
TGTGCCAGCAGTCCGACAGGACTACTCTCTGGAAACACCATATATTTT
CASSPTGLLSGNTIYF
>15|TRBV5-1|TRBJ2-1|TRBD2|many
TGCGCCAGCGAACTTACTAGCGGGAGTAAAGTTGAGCAGTTCTTC
CASELTSGSKVEQFF
>17|TRBV5-5|TRBJ1-4|NA|many
TGTGCCAGCAGCTTGGAGGGTCCGGGGCTCTATAATGAAAAACTGTTTTTT
CASSLEGPGLYNEKLFF
>14|TRBV12-3/TRBV12-4|TRBJ1-3|NA|many
TGTGCCAGCACATCTCGGGGCTCTGGAAACACCATATATTTT
CASTSRGSGNTIYF
>14|TRBV29-1|TRBJ2-3|NA|medium-sized
TGCAGCGTTGACAGACCCCAGGGGACAGATACGCAGTATTTT
CSVDRPQGTDTQYF
>17|TRBV4-3|TRBJ2-2|TRBD2|many
TGCGCCAGCAGCCGGCGGACTAGCGGATCGAACACCGGGGAGCTGTTTTTT
CASSRRTSGSNTGELFF
>13|TRBV5-5|TRBJ1-1|NA|many
TGTGCCAGCAGCTTCCTCAGGAACACTGAAGCTTTCTTT
CASSFLRNTEAFF
>15|TRBV20-1|TRBJ2-6|NA|many
TGCAGTGCTCACATTCAGGGCACTGGGGCCAACGTCCTGACTTTC
CSAHIQGTGANVLTF
>16|TRBV7-2|TRBJ1-2|NA|NA
TGTGCCAGCAGCCAAGGGGTTATAGACGGTGGCGGGGGCTACACCTTC
CASSQGVIDGGGGYTF
>15|TRBV20-1|TRBJ2-1|TRBD2|many
TGCAGTGCTATGGGGACTAGCGGGTTCTACAATGAGCAGTTCTTC
CSAMGTSGFYNEQFF
>17|TRBV12-3/TRBV12-4|TRBJ2-1|TRBD2|many
TGTGCCAGCAGTCCATTGGGAAGCGGGAGGGCCTCGGATGAGCAGTTCTTC
CASSPLGSGRASDEQFF
>14|TRBV7-2|TRBJ2-7|TRBD1|many
TGTGCCAGCAGCCTCGGGACAGGGATATACGAGCAGTACTTC
CASSLGTGIYEQYF
>14|TRBV29-1|TRBJ1-3|NA|many
TGCAGCGTTGGGTTACAGGGCGCTGGAAACACCATATATTTT
CSVGLQGAGNTIYF
>13|TRBV20-1|TRBJ2-7|NA|many
TGCAGTGCTAGACGGGGGATTCGCTACGAGCAGTACTTC
CSARRGIRYEQYF
>12|TRBV12-3/TRBV12-4|TRBJ2-3|NA|many
TGTGCCAGCAGGATGGGTGGGGATACGCAGTATTTT
CASRMGGDTQYF
>17|TRBV11-2|TRBJ2-3|NA|many
TGTGCCAGCAGCTTAAGGGGCGGAGGGGCCTATGGAGATACGCAGTATTTT
CASSLRGGGAYGDTQYF
>14|TRBV12-3/TRBV12-4|TRBJ2-7|TRBD2|NA
TGTGCCAGTCGTCTAGCGGGAGACCTGGGGGAGCAGTACTTC
CASRLAGDLGEQYF
>14|TRBV7-2|TRBJ1-1|NA|NA
TGTGCCAGCAGCTTAGATGGAATGAACACTGAAGCTTTCTTT
CASSLDGMNTEAFF
>15|TRBV5-5|TRBJ2-2|NA|many
TGTGCCAGCAGCTTGGTTCTTTCGAACACCGGGGAGCTGTTTTTT
CASSLVLSNTGELFF
>15|TRBV10-3|TRBJ2-7|NA|many
TGTGCCATCAGTGAGTCGATAGGGGATACCTACGAGCAGTACTTC
CAISESIGDTYEQYF